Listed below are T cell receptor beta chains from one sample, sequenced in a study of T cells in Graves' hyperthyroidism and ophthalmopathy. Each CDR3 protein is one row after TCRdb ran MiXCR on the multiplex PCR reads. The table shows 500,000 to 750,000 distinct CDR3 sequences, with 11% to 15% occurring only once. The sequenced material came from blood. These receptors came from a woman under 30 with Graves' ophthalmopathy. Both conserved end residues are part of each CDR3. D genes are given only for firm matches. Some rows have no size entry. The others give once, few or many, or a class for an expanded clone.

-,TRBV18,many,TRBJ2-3,TGTGCCAGCTCGTCGGGAGAGCAGCGTAGGGAAGCGCAGTATTTT,CASSSGEQRREAQYF
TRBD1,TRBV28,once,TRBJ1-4,TGTGCCAGCAGTCCGACAGGGAGGGGGTCGGATGAAAAACTGTTTTTT,CASSPTGRGSDEKLFF
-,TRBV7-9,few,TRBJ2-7,TGTGCCAGCCTGCCAAGGCCTGGTGGAATAGAGCAGTACTTC,CASLPRPGGIEQYF
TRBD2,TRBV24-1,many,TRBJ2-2,TGTGCCACCAGGGCGGGAGAGTGGACCGGGGAGCTGTTTTTT,CATRAGEWTGELFF
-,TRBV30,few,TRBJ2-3,TGTGCCTGGAGTGCTACTAGCACAGATACGCAGTATTTT,CAWSATSTDTQYF
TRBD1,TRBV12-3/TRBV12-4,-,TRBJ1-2,TGTGCCAGCACCCGGGACAGGGAGTCGGACACCTTC,CASTRDRESDTF
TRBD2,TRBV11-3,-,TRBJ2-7,TGTGCCAGCAGCCAGAGCGGGAGGCGAGGCCACGAGCAGTACTTC,CASSQSGRRGHEQYF
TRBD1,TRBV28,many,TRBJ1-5,TGTGCCAGCAGTTTAGGGGGACAGGGTAATCAGCCCCAGCATTTT,CASSLGGQGNQPQHF
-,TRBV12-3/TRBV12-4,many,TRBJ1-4,TGTGCCAGCAGTCAAACAGCTGACATTAATGAAAAACTGTTTTTT,CASSQTADINEKLFF
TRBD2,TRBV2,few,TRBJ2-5,TGTGCCAGCAGGGGGACTAGCCCTTGGGGATGGTACCAAGAGACCCAGTACTTC,CASRGTSPWGWYQETQYF
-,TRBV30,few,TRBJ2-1,TGTGCCTGGAGTTTCTTTGGCTCGAGTGAGCAGTTCTTC,CAWSFFGSSEQFF
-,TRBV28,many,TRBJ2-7,TGTGCCAGCAGTCCCTCCTGGGCAGGGTACGAGCAGTACTTC,CASSPSWAGYEQYF
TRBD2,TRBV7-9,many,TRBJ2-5,TGTGCCAGCAGCTACACTAGCGCGGAGACCCAGTACTTC,CASSYTSAETQYF
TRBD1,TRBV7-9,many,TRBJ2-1,TGTGCCAGCGGGGATGGACAGGGTATCCCGGTCAATGAGCAGTTCTTC,CASGDGQGIPVNEQFF
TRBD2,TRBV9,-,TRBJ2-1,TGTGCCAGCAGCTCGCGGACTAGCATCGTTAACAATGAGCAGTTCTTC,CASSSRTSIVNNEQFF
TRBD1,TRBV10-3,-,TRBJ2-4,TGTGCCATCAGTGAGTCGACAGGGGGCCGAAACATTCAGTACTTC,CAISESTGGRNIQYF
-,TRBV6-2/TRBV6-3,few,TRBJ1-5,TGTGCCAGCAGTCTCTTTCGGCAGCCCCAGCATTTT,CASSLFRQPQHF
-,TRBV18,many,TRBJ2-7,TGTGCCAGCTCACCACGAGGCCAGAACGAGCAGTACTTC,CASSPRGQNEQYF
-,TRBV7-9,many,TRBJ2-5,TGTGCCAGCAGCTCCCCTTGGGTCACTCAAGAGACCCAGTACTTC,CASSSPWVTQETQYF
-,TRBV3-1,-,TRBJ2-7,TGTGCCAGCAGCCACCGACCAGGGAACTACGAGCAGTACTTC,CASSHRPGNYEQYF
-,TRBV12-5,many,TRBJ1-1,TGTGCTAGTGGTTTGGTGGCACAATCGAACACTGAAGCTTTCTTT,CASGLVAQSNTEAFF
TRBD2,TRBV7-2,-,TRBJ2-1,TGTGCCAGCAGCTTAGTGGTGTTAGCGGGAGGCACAGGGCAGTTCTTC,CASSLVVLAGGTGQFF
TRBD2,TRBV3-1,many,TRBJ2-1,TGTGCCAGCAGCCGAGGGACTAGCGGGGCCCCCTGGGAGTTCTTC,CASSRGTSGAPWEFF
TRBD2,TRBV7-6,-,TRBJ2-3,TGTGCCAGCAGCTTAGAACAGACTAGCGGGAGCCCAGATACGCAGTATTTT,CASSLEQTSGSPDTQYF
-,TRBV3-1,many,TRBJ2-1,TGTGCCAGCAGCCAAGATCTAGTTTCCTACAATGAGCAGTTCTTC,CASSQDLVSYNEQFF
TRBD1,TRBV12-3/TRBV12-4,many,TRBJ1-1,TGTGCCAACAGTCCGAGACAGGGGGTGGTGGACACTGAAGCTTTCTTT,CANSPRQGVVDTEAFF
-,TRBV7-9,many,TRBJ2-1,TGTGCCAGCAGCTTAGGACAGTTCAATGAGCAGTTCTTC,CASSLGQFNEQFF
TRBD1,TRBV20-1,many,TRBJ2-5,TGCAGTGCATCGGACAGGGCGGGGGAGACCCAGTACTTC,CSASDRAGETQYF
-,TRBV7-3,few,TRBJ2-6,TGTGCCAGCAGCACCTCACAGGGCTCTGGGGCCAACGTCCTGACTTTC,CASSTSQGSGANVLTF
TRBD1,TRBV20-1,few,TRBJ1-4,TGCAGTGCTAGAGATCACAGGGGGCCCTATGAAAAACTGTTTTTT,CSARDHRGPYEKLFF
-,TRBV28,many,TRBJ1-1,TGTGCCAGCAGCCAGAGAGACACTGAAGCTTTCTTT,CASSQRDTEAFF
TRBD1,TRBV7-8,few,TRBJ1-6,TGTGCCAGCAGCTTGCTTGGGACAGCGAATAATTCACCCCTCCACTTT,CASSLLGTANNSPLHF
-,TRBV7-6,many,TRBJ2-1,TGTGCCAGCAGCTGGAACTTGGGCGAGCAGTTCTTC,CASSWNLGEQFF
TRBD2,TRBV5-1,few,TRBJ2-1,TGCGCCAGCAGCGAAGCGGGAGCTGGTTATGAGCAGTTCTTC,CASSEAGAGYEQFF
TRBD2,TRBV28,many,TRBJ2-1,TGTGCCAGCAGTACCTTAACACTTACTAGCGTCTACAATGAGCAGTTCTTC,CASSTLTLTSVYNEQFF
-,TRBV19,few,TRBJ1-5,TGTGCCAGTACTTACGGGCCCAATCAGCCCCAGCATTTT,CASTYGPNQPQHF
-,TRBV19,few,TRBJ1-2,TGTGCCAGTAGTATCGTGGCGGGGATCGGCTACACCTTC,CASSIVAGIGYTF
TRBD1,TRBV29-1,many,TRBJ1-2,TGCAGCGTCAGAAGGACAGGGGGTGATGGCTACACCTTC,CSVRRTGGDGYTF
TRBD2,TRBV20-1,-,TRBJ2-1,TGCAGTGCTAGTTCTAGCGGGAGTCACAATGAGCAGTTCTTC,CSASSSGSHNEQFF
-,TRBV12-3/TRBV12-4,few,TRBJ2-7,TGTGCCAGCAGTTCAGACGGGCCGGGGGAGCAGTACTTC,CASSSDGPGEQYF
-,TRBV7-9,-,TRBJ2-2,TGTGCCAGCAGCTTCCAGGGTCACGGGGAGCTGTTTTTT,CASSFQGHGELFF
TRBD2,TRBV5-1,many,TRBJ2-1,TGCGCCAGCAGCCCATCTAGCGGGAGCTCCTACAATGAGCAGTTCTTC,CASSPSSGSSYNEQFF
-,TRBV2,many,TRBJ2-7,TGTGCCAGTAGTCAGGACGGCTCCTACGAGCAGTACTTC,CASSQDGSYEQYF
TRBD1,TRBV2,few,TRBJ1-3,TGTGCCAGCAGTCGACAGGGGGTGGAAGGAAACACCATACATTTT,CASSRQGVEGNTIHF
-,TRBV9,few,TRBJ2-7,TGTGCCAGCAGCGTAGAAGGCGGTTCACTCTCCTACGAGCAGTACTTC,CASSVEGGSLSYEQYF
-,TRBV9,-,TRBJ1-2,TGTGCCAGCAGCGTAGAAGGCGGCATTGGCTACACCTTC,CASSVEGGIGYTF
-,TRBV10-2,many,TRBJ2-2,TGCGCCAGCAGTTGGCGGTCAGGGTTCCAGGGTGGCGGGGAGCTGTTTTTT,CASSWRSGFQGGGELFF
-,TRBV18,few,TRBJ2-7,TGTGCCAGCTCAACGATTAATAGCGGAAACTACGAGCAGTACTTC,CASSTINSGNYEQYF
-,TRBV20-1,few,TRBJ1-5,TGCAGTGCTAGGCTGACAGCCAATCAGCCCCAGCATTTT,CSARLTANQPQHF
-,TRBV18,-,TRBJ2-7,TGTGCCAGCTCACCATCACAGGGCGAGCAGTACTTC,CASSPSQGEQYF
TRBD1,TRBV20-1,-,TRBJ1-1,TGCAGTGCTAGAAAACAGGGGGCAAGCACTGAAGCTTTCTTT,CSARKQGASTEAFF
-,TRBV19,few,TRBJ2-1,TGTGCCAGTAGGCCGGGACTCATGACCCGAACGACGTTGGATTGGGATGAGCAGTTCTTC,CASRPGLMTRTTLDWDEQFF
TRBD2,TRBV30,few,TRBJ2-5,TGTGCCTGGACTAGCGGGATGAAGACCCAGTACTTC,CAWTSGMKTQYF
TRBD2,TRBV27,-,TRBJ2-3,TGTGCCAGCAGTTTAAGGATAACTAGCGGGTATAGCACAGATACGCAGTATTTT,CASSLRITSGYSTDTQYF
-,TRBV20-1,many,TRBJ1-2,TGCAGTGCTGGACGGACGGCTAACTATGGCTACACCTTC,CSAGRTANYGYTF